The rows below give T cell receptor beta chains drawn from one sample of a study of cytomegalovirus exposure and HLA in healthy donors. Clones were read by immunoSEQ multiplex PCR, and TCRdb kept only the in-frame ones, dropping some. The data contain 150,000 to 200,000 clones, around 82% of them singletons. Sequences were obtained from PBMCs. The receptors were gathered from a young man in good health and CMV-seropositive. The CDR3 runs from the conserved cysteine through the conserved F or W. The D gene is left open where the match is weak. Clone sizes are given selectively: once, few, many, or a class where the clone is expanded.

d_gene: TRBD1; j_gene: TRBJ1-1; abundance: .; v_gene: TRBV7-2; CDR3nt: TGTGCCAGCAGCTTAGGCGGACAGGGGTCGAACACTGAAGCTTTCTTT; CDR3aa: CASSLGGQGSNTEAFF
d_gene: .; j_gene: TRBJ2-6; abundance: .; v_gene: TRBV15; CDR3nt: TGTGCCACCAGCACGGGACAAAACTCTGGGGCCAACGTCCTGACTTTC; CDR3aa: CATSTGQNSGANVLTF
d_gene: .; j_gene: TRBJ2-2; abundance: .; v_gene: TRBV6-1; CDR3nt: TGTGCCAGCAGTGACCGGCAGGGTGTAACCGGGGAGCTGTTTTTT; CDR3aa: CASSDRQGVTGELFF
d_gene: .; j_gene: TRBJ2-6; abundance: .; v_gene: TRBV6-5; CDR3nt: TGTGCCAGCAGTACAGGGGCGGGGGGGGCCAACGTCCTGACTTTC; CDR3aa: CASSTGAGGANVLTF
d_gene: .; j_gene: TRBJ2-2; abundance: many; v_gene: TRBV27; CDR3nt: TGTGCCAGCAGTGGCAGGACGAACACCGGGGAGCTGTTTTTT; CDR3aa: CASSGRTNTGELFF
d_gene: TRBD2; j_gene: TRBJ2-1; abundance: .; v_gene: TRBV4-3; CDR3nt: TGCGCCAGCAGCCAAGATTTTAGGGGACTAGCGGGGGGCGGCTCCTACAATGAGCAGTTCTTC; CDR3aa: CASSQDFRGLAGGGSYNEQFF
d_gene: .; j_gene: TRBJ2-1; abundance: .; v_gene: TRBV11-2; CDR3nt: TGTGCCAGCAGCTTAGGCAGGAATGAGCAGTTCTTC; CDR3aa: CASSLGRNEQFF
d_gene: TRBD2; j_gene: TRBJ2-3; abundance: .; v_gene: TRBV2; CDR3nt: TGTGCCAGCAGTGGTCTGACTAGCGGGGGGTTAGATACGCAGTATTTT; CDR3aa: CASSGLTSGGLDTQYF
d_gene: TRBD1; j_gene: TRBJ1-3; abundance: .; v_gene: TRBV14; CDR3nt: TGTGCCAGCAGCCACGGGACAGGGCGCCCGAGCTCTGGAAACACCATATATTTT; CDR3aa: CASSHGTGRPSSGNTIYF
d_gene: .; j_gene: TRBJ2-7; abundance: .; v_gene: TRBV6-6; CDR3nt: TGTGCCAGCAGTTACTCAGTCCCTAGAAACTACGAGCAGTACTTC; CDR3aa: CASSYSVPRNYEQYF
d_gene: .; j_gene: TRBJ2-2; abundance: few; v_gene: TRBV6-5; CDR3nt: TGTGCCAGCAGTTACCCGGTTGGAGGAGATACCGGGGAGCTGTTTTTT; CDR3aa: CASSYPVGGDTGELFF
d_gene: .; j_gene: TRBJ2-7; abundance: .; v_gene: TRBV6-5; CDR3nt: TGTGCCAGCAGTTCCCAGCAGGGGAGTAACGAGCAGTACTTC; CDR3aa: CASSSQQGSNEQYF
d_gene: TRBD1; j_gene: TRBJ1-5; abundance: .; v_gene: TRBV28; CDR3nt: TGTGCCAGCAGCCGCGCCTTGACAGGGGGTCGTGGCAATCAGCCCCAGCATTTT; CDR3aa: CASSRALTGGRGNQPQHF
d_gene: .; j_gene: TRBJ1-1; abundance: .; v_gene: TRBV27; CDR3nt: TGTGCCAGCAGTTTACTACAGGGTTTCACTGAAGCTTTCTTT; CDR3aa: CASSLLQGFTEAFF
d_gene: .; j_gene: TRBJ1-2; abundance: .; v_gene: TRBV28; CDR3nt: TGTGCCAGCAGTGGCGGGATTCTCTATGGCTACACCTTC; CDR3aa: CASSGGILYGYTF
d_gene: TRBD1; j_gene: TRBJ1-2; abundance: .; v_gene: TRBV5-4; CDR3nt: TGTGCCAGCAGCTTGGGACGACAGGGGGGTGTCTATGGCTACACCTTC; CDR3aa: CASSLGRQGGVYGYTF
d_gene: TRBD2; j_gene: TRBJ2-1; abundance: .; v_gene: TRBV6-1; CDR3nt: TGTGCCAGCAATCCGACTAGCGTCTACAATGAGCAGTTCTTC; CDR3aa: CASNPTSVYNEQFF
d_gene: .; j_gene: TRBJ2-1; abundance: .; v_gene: TRBV29-1; CDR3nt: TGCAGCGTTGCTGCTCTATACCCCAGGGAGCAGTTCTTC; CDR3aa: CSVAALYPREQFF
d_gene: .; j_gene: TRBJ2-1; abundance: .; v_gene: TRBV4-1; CDR3nt: TGCGCCAGCAGCCAAGAAAGGGGAACAGGGTACTACAATGAGCAGTTCTTC; CDR3aa: CASSQERGTGYYNEQFF
d_gene: .; j_gene: TRBJ2-2; abundance: .; v_gene: TRBV14; CDR3nt: TGTGCCAGCAGCCAAGGGTTAGTCCCAAGCACCGGGGAGCTGTTTTTT; CDR3aa: CASSQGLVPSTGELFF
d_gene: TRBD1; j_gene: TRBJ1-2; abundance: .; v_gene: TRBV19; CDR3nt: TGTGCCAGTAGTATGCCGACAGGGCGCGAGAGCTATGGCTACACCTTC; CDR3aa: CASSMPTGRESYGYTF
d_gene: .; j_gene: TRBJ1-6; abundance: few; v_gene: TRBV18; CDR3nt: TGTGCCAGCTCACCACGGGAGTCGGGGTATTCACCCCTCCACTTT; CDR3aa: CASSPRESGYSPLHF
d_gene: TRBD1; j_gene: TRBJ1-5; abundance: .; v_gene: TRBV30; CDR3nt: TGTGCCTGGAGTACCGGGACAGGGCTTTATAGCAATCAGCCCCAGCATTTT; CDR3aa: CAWSTGTGLYSNQPQHF
d_gene: .; j_gene: TRBJ2-2; abundance: .; v_gene: TRBV5-1; CDR3nt: TGCGCCAGCAGCTTCCGCGGCACCGGGGAGCTGTTTTTT; CDR3aa: CASSFRGTGELFF
d_gene: .; j_gene: TRBJ2-7; abundance: .; v_gene: TRBV4-1; CDR3nt: TGCGCCAGCAGCCAAGAGGAGAGTCTCTCCTACGAGCAGTACTTC; CDR3aa: CASSQEESLSYEQYF
d_gene: .; j_gene: TRBJ1-1; abundance: once; v_gene: TRBV19; CDR3nt: TGTGCCAGTAGTATAGAAATGGGCCTCGGGGCTGAAGCTTTCTTT; CDR3aa: CASSIEMGLGAEAFF
d_gene: .; j_gene: TRBJ2-7; abundance: .; v_gene: TRBV19; CDR3nt: TGTGCCAGTAGTATACAGGTCGATTCCTACGAGCAGTACTTC; CDR3aa: CASSIQVDSYEQYF
d_gene: .; j_gene: TRBJ1-4; abundance: .; v_gene: TRBV5-1; CDR3nt: TGCGCCAGCAGCTTAAGTATGGATATGGGGCCTGCGGGAGAAAAACTGTTTTTT; CDR3aa: CASSLSMDMGPAGEKLFF
d_gene: TRBD1; j_gene: TRBJ2-7; abundance: few; v_gene: TRBV7-9; CDR3nt: TGTGCCAGCAGCTCAACTACAGGGGATGCCTACGAGCAGTACTTC; CDR3aa: CASSSTTGDAYEQYF
d_gene: .; j_gene: TRBJ2-1; abundance: .; v_gene: TRBV7-9; CDR3nt: TGTGCCAGCAGCTTAGGCAGGGGCTCCTACAATGAGCAGTTCTTC; CDR3aa: CASSLGRGSYNEQFF
d_gene: .; j_gene: TRBJ2-1; abundance: .; v_gene: TRBV6-5; CDR3nt: TGTGCCAGCAGTTACTCCAAGCGGATCTCATACAATGAGCAGTTCTTC; CDR3aa: CASSYSKRISYNEQFF
d_gene: TRBD2; j_gene: TRBJ2-2; abundance: .; v_gene: TRBV29-1; CDR3nt: TGCAGCGTTGAATCTAACCGGGGGGCGAACACCGGGGAGCTGTTTTTT; CDR3aa: CSVESNRGANTGELFF
d_gene: .; j_gene: TRBJ1-1; abundance: .; v_gene: TRBV28; CDR3nt: TGTGCCAGCAGTCCGGTGGACAGGAACACTGAAGCTTTCTTT; CDR3aa: CASSPVDRNTEAFF
d_gene: TRBD1; j_gene: TRBJ2-1; abundance: .; v_gene: TRBV5-1; CDR3nt: TGCGCCAGCAGCGAAGGACAGGGGGTCACATTCAATGAGCAGTTCTTC; CDR3aa: CASSEGQGVTFNEQFF
d_gene: TRBD2; j_gene: TRBJ2-3; abundance: .; v_gene: TRBV15; CDR3nt: TGTGCCACCAGCAGAGATTCGCGGGCTAGCGGGAGAACAGATACGCAGTATTTT; CDR3aa: CATSRDSRASGRTDTQYF
d_gene: .; j_gene: TRBJ1-5; abundance: few; v_gene: TRBV2; CDR3nt: TGTGCCAGCAGCGGACATTCTGATCAGCCCCAGCATTTT; CDR3aa: CASSGHSDQPQHF
d_gene: .; j_gene: TRBJ1-5; abundance: .; v_gene: TRBV15; CDR3nt: TGTGCCACCAGCAATACCGGTCAGCCCCAGCATTTT; CDR3aa: CATSNTGQPQHF
d_gene: TRBD1; j_gene: TRBJ1-5; abundance: .; v_gene: TRBV2; CDR3nt: TGTGCCAGCAACCTACAGGGGTCGTTGAATCAGCCCCAGCATTTT; CDR3aa: CASNLQGSLNQPQHF
d_gene: .; j_gene: TRBJ2-3; abundance: .; v_gene: TRBV11-2; CDR3nt: TGTGCCAGCAGCTTATCGGTTGGAGCTGAAAACACAGATACGCAGTATTTT; CDR3aa: CASSLSVGAENTDTQYF
d_gene: .; j_gene: TRBJ1-2; abundance: .; v_gene: TRBV28; CDR3nt: TGTGCCAGCAGGATGGGATCAGGGGACTATGGCTACACCTTC; CDR3aa: CASRMGSGDYGYTF
d_gene: .; j_gene: TRBJ2-3; abundance: few; v_gene: TRBV28; CDR3nt: TGTGCCAGCAGTGTAGCAGGAGGGGAGAAAGATACGCAGTATTTT; CDR3aa: CASSVAGGEKDTQYF
d_gene: .; j_gene: TRBJ2-1; abundance: .; v_gene: TRBV6-7; CDR3nt: TGTGCCAGCAGTTACGTAAAGAGGCCCTACAATGAGCAGTTCTTC; CDR3aa: CASSYVKRPYNEQFF
d_gene: TRBD1; j_gene: TRBJ1-5; abundance: .; v_gene: TRBV18; CDR3nt: TGTGCCAGCTCACCATTTGACAGGGCGGGCAATCAGCCCCAGCATTTT; CDR3aa: CASSPFDRAGNQPQHF
d_gene: .; j_gene: TRBJ2-3; abundance: .; v_gene: TRBV7-6; CDR3nt: TGTGCCAGCAGCTCTAACCAGGATTTCACAGATACGCAGTATTTT; CDR3aa: CASSSNQDFTDTQYF
d_gene: TRBD1; j_gene: TRBJ2-1; abundance: .; v_gene: TRBV11-1; CDR3nt: TGTGCCAGCAGCTTATACAGGGGCAGAGAGCAGTTCTTC; CDR3aa: CASSLYRGREQFF
d_gene: .; j_gene: TRBJ2-7; abundance: .; v_gene: TRBV6-5; CDR3nt: TGTGCCAGCAGTTACAGCTATGATGCCCCCTCCTACGAGCAGTACTTC; CDR3aa: CASSYSYDAPSYEQYF
d_gene: .; j_gene: TRBJ2-1; abundance: .; v_gene: TRBV19; CDR3nt: TGTGCCAGTTCACCCACTAAGGTGATGGGTGAGCAGTTCTTC; CDR3aa: CASSPTKVMGEQFF
d_gene: .; j_gene: TRBJ2-7; abundance: .; v_gene: TRBV28; CDR3nt: TGTGCCAGCAGTTTAGCGTCAGGGGTCATCTACGAGCAGTACTTC; CDR3aa: CASSLASGVIYEQYF
d_gene: .; j_gene: TRBJ1-1; abundance: .; v_gene: TRBV27; CDR3nt: TGTGCCAGCAGCCTCAGTCTGAACACTGAAGCTTTCTTT; CDR3aa: CASSLSLNTEAFF
d_gene: TRBD2; j_gene: TRBJ2-2; abundance: .; v_gene: TRBV5-1; CDR3nt: TGCGCCAGCAGCCCCGGGAACATTAGCGGGAGTAAAAGCACCGGGGAGCTGTTTTTT; CDR3aa: CASSPGNISGSKSTGELFF
d_gene: TRBD1; j_gene: TRBJ1-2; abundance: .; v_gene: TRBV28; CDR3nt: TGTGCCAGCAGCGGCTGGGACAGTAACTATGGCTACACCTTC; CDR3aa: CASSGWDSNYGYTF
d_gene: .; j_gene: TRBJ2-3; abundance: .; v_gene: TRBV4-3; CDR3nt: TGCGCCAGCAGCCAAGATTTTACAGGCGTAATTACGCAGTATTTT; CDR3aa: CASSQDFTGVITQYF